The table lists the clone carrying this TCR beta chain with a few counts. The antigen remains undetermined. This sample stems from a study of post-analysis software for immune sequencing data. Study-wide findings and caveats: Five or six TRBV segments were significantly more frequent in patients than in controls. TRBV5-6, TRBV5-1 and TRBV20-1 were among these segments. People with multiple sclerosis had a significantly lower normalized Chao1 diversity than controls did.

Unique molecular identifiers had been added to the TCR beta cDNA libraries. TCRdb itself ran the PCR reads through MiXCR, one entry per CDR3 protein. The sample lists 740,000 or so distinct CDR3 sequences; around 53% were seen once. CDR1 is MNHNS, CDR2 SASEGT, per germline. The V and J ends lost 2 bases and 3 bases respectively, with 5 bases between them. The length of the CDR3 is 13 residues. This chain connects TRBV6-1 to TRBJ1-5; no clear D. The origin of this receptor is a girl between 10 and 17 years old with multiple sclerosis. Sequenced input: blood. The CDR3 is CASSELANQPQHF. DNA for the CDR3: TGTGCCAGCAGTGAACTCGCCAATCAGCCCCAGCATTTT.